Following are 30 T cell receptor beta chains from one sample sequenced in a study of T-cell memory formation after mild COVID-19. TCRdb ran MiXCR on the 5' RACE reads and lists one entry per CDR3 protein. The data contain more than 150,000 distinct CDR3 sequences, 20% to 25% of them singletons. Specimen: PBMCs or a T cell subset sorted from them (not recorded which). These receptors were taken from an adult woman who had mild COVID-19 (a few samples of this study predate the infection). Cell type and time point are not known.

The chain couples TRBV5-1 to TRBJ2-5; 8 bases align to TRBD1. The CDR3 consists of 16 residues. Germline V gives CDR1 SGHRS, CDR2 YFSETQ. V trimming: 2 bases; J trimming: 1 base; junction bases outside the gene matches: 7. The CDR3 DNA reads TGCGCCAGCAGCTTCGGACAGGGACCGCTCCAAGAGACCCAGTACTTC. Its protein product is CASSFGQGPLQETQYF. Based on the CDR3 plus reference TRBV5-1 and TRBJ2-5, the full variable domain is KAGVTQTPRYLIKTRGQQVTLSCSPISGHRSVSWYQQTPGQGLQFLFEYFSETQRNKGNFPGRFSGRQFSNSRSEMNVSTLELGDSALYLCASSFGQGPLQETQYFGPGTRLLVL.

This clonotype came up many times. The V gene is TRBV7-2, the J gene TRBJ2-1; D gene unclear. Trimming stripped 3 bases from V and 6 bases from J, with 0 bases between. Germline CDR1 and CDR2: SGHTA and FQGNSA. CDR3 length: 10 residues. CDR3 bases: TGTGCCAGCAGCTTCAATGAGCAGTTCTTC. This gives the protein CASSFNEQFF.

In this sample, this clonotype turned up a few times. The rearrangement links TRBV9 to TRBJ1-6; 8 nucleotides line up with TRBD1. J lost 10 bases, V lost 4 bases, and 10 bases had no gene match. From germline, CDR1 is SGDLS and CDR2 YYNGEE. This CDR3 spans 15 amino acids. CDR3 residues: CASSPYWTGNSPLHF. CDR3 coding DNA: TGTGCCAGCAGCCCCTATTGGACAGGGAACTCACCCCTCCACTTT. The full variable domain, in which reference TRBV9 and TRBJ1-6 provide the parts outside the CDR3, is DSGVTQTPKHLITATGQRVTLRCSPRSGDLSVYWYQQSLDQGLQFLIQYYNGEERAKGNILERFSAQQFPDLHSELNLSSLELGDSALYFCASSPYWTGNSPLHFGNGTRLTVT.

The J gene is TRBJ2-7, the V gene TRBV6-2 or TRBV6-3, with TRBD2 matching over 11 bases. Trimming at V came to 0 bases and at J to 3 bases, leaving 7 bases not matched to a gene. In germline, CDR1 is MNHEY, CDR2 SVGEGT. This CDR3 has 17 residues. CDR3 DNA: TGTGCCAGCAGTTACTCCCGCCTAGCGGGGGGCCTCTACGAGCAGTACTTC. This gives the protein CASSYSRLAGGLYEQYF.

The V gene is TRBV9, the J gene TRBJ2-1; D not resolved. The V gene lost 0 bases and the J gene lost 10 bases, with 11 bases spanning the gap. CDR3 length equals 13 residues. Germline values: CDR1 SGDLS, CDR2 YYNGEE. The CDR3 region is CASSVVDSGEQFF. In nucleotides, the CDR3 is TGTGCCAGCAGCGTAGTTGATAGTGGGGAGCAGTTCTTC.

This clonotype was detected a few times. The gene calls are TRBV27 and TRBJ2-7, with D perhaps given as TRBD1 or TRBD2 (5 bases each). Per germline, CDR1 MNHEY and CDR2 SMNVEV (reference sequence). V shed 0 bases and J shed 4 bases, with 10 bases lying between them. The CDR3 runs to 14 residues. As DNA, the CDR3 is TGTGCCAGCAGTTTATCGGGGACGGATTACGAGCAGTACTTC. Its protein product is CASSLSGTDYEQYF.

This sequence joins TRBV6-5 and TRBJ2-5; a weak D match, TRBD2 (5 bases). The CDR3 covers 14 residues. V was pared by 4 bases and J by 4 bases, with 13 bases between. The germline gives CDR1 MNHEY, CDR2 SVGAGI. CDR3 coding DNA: TGTGCCAGCAGTTTCCTTGGGAGCGGAGAGACCCAGTACTTC. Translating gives CASSFLGSGETQYF.

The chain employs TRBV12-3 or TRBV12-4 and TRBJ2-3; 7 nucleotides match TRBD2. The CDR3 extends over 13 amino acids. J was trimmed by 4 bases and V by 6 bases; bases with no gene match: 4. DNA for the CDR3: TGTGCCAGCAGCTGGACTAGTTCAGATACGCAGTATTTT. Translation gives CASSWTSSDTQYF.

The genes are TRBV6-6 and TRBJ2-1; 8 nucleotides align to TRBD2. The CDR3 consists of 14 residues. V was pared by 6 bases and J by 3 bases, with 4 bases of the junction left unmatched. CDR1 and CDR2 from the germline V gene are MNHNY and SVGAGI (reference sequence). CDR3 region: CASSELAVYNEQFF. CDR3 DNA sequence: TGTGCCAGCAGCGAACTAGCGGTCTACAATGAGCAGTTCTTC.

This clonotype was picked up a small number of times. CDR3 DNA: TGTGCCAGCAGTTTTGCCGGGGGGGGGAAACGCACTGAAGCTTTCTTT. It yields the protein CASSFAGGGKRTEAFF. The chain is built from TRBV27 and TRBJ1-1, with a weak D call TRBD1 (5 bases). This CDR3 comprises 16 residues. Per the germline V gene, CDR1 is MNHEY and CDR2 is SMNVEV (reference sequence). Trimming pared 3 bases from V and 4 bases from J, leaving 18 bases between.

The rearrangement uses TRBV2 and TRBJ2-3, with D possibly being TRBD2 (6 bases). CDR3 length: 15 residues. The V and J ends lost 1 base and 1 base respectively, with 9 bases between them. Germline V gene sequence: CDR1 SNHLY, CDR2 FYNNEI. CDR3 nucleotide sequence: TGTGCCAGCAGTGAAGGCAGGGAGGGCACAGATACGCAGTATTTT. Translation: CASSEGREGTDTQYF.

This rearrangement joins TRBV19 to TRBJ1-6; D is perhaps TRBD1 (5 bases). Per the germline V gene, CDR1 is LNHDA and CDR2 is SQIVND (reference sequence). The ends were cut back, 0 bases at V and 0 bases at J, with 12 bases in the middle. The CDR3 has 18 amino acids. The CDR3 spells CASSIDGDASSYNSPLHF. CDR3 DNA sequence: TGTGCCAGTAGTATAGACGGGGACGCGTCCTCCTATAATTCACCCCTCCACTTT. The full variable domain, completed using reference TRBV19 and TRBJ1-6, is DGGITQSPKYLFRKEGQNVTLSCEQNLNHDAMYWYRQDPGQGLRLIYYSQIVNDFQKGDIAEGYSVSREKKESFPLTVTSAQKNPTAFYLCASSIDGDASSYNSPLHFGNGTRLTVT.

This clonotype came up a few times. As DNA, the CDR3 is TGCGCCAGCAGCTTGAACAGAGCCTATGGCTACACCTTC. It encodes CASSLNRAYGYTF. The V gene is TRBV5-1, the J gene TRBJ1-2; D ambiguous. This CDR3 is 13 amino acids long. Germline values: CDR1 SGHRS, CDR2 YFSETQ. Trimming removed 1 base at V and 4 bases at J, with 8 bases between.

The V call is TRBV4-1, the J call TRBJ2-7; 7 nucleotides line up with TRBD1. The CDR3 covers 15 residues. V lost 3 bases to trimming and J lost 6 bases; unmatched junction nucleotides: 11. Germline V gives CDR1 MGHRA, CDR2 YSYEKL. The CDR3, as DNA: TGCGCCAGCAGCCAGCTGGGACAGACTAACGGCGAGCAGTACTTC. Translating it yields CASSQLGQTNGEQYF.

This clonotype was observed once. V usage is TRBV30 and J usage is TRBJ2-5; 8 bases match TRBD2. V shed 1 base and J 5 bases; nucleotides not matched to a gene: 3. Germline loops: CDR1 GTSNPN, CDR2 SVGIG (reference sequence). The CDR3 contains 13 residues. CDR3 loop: CAWSELAGETQYF. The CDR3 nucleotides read TGTGCCTGGAGTGAGTTAGCGGGGGAGACCCAGTACTTC.

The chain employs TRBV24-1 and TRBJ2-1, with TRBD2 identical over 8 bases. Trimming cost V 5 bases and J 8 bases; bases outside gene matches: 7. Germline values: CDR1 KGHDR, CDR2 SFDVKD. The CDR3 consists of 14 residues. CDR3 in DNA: TGTGCCACCAGTGCGGGAGGGTCTTGGGATGAGCAGTTCTTC. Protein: CATSAGGSWDEQFF.

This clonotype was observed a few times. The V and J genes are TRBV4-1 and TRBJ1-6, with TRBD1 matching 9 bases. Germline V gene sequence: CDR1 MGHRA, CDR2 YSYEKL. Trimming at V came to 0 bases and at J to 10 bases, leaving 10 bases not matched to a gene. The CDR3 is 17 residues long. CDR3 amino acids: CASSQDNRGQNWSPLHF. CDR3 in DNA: TGCGCCAGCAGCCAAGATAACAGGGGGCAGAATTGGTCACCCCTCCACTTT.

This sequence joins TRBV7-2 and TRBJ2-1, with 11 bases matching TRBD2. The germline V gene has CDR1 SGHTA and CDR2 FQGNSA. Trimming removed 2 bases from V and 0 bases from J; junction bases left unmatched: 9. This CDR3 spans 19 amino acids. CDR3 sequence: CASSLLAGGTEHSYNEQFF. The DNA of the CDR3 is TGTGCCAGCAGCTTACTAGCGGGAGGAACTGAACACTCCTACAATGAGCAGTTCTTC.

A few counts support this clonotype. Written as DNA, the CDR3 is TGTGCCAGCAGCTTAATCGGACTAGCGGCTTACAATGAGCAGTTCTTC. It is translated as CASSLIGLAAYNEQFF. The chain uses TRBV7-3 and TRBJ2-1, with 10 nucleotides matching TRBD2. CDR3 length: 16 residues. V was pared by 1 base and J by 4 bases, with 4 bases of the junction left unmatched. CDR1 and CDR2 (germline): SGHTA, FQGTGA.

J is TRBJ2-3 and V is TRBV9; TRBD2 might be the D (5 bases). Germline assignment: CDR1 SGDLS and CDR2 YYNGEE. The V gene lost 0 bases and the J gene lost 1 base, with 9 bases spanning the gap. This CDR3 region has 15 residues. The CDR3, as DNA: TGTGCCAGCAGCGTAGCCGGGGTCCGCACAGATACGCAGTATTTT. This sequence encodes CASSVAGVRTDTQYF.

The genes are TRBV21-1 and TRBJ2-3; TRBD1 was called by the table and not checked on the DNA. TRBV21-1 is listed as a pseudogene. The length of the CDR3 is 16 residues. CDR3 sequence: CASSRNGGGCTDTQYF. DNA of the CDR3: TGTGCCAGCAGCCGCAACGGGGGGGGGTGCACAGATACGCAGTATTTT.

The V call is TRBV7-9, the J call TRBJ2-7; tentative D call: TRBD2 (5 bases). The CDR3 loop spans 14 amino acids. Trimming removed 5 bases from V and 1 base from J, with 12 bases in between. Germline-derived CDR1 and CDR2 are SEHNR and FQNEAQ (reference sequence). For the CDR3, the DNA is TGTGCCAGCAGCGAGTTTAGCGAGTCCTACGAGCAGTACTTC. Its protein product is CASSEFSESYEQYF.

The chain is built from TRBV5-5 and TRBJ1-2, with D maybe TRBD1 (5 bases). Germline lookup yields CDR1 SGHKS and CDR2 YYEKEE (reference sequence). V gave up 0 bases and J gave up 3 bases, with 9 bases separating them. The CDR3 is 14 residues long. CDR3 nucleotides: TGTGCCAGCAGCTTGGCGCAGGGACACTATGGCTACACCTTC. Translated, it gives CASSLAQGHYGYTF. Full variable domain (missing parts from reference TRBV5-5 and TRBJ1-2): DAGVTQSPTHLIKTRGQQVTLRCSPISGHKSVSWYQQVLGQGPQFIFQYYEKEERGRGNFPDRFSARQFPNYSSELNVNALLLGDSALYLCASSLAQGHYGYTFGSGTRLTVV.

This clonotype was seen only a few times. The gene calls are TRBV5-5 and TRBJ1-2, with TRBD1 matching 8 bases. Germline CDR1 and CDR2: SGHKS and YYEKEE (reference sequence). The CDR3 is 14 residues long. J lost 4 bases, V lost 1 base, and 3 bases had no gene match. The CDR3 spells CASSLWTGTYGYTF. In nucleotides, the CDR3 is TGTGCCAGCAGCTTGTGGACAGGGACCTATGGCTACACCTTC.

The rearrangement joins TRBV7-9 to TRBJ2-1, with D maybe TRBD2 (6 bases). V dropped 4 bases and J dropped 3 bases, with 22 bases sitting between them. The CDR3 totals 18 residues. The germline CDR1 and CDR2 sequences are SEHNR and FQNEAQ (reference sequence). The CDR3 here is CASSSLGGKAEFYNEQFF. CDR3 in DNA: TGTGCCAGCAGCTCCCTCGGGGGAAAAGCGGAGTTCTACAATGAGCAGTTCTTC.

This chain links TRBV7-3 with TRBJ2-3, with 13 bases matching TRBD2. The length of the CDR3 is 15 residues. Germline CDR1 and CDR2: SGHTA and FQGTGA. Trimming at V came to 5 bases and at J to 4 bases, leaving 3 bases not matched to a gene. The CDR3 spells CASSPTSGGADTQYF. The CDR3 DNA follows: TGTGCCAGCAGCCCCACTAGCGGGGGGGCAGATACGCAGTATTTT.

DNA for the CDR3: TGCGCCAGCAGCCATCCCCCGGGCTCCTACGAGCAGTACTTC. Translated: CASSHPPGSYEQYF. The V call is TRBV4-1, the J call TRBJ2-7; D remains unclear. The CDR3 has 14 residues. Between the trimmed V and J ends, which lost 3 bases and 0 bases, there was a span of 9 bases. Germline V gene sequence: CDR1 MGHRA, CDR2 YSYEKL.

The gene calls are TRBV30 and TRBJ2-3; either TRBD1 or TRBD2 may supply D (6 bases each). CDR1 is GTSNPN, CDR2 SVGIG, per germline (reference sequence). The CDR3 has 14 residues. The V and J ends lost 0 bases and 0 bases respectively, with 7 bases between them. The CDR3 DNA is TGTGCCTGGAGTGTAGGGGGGAGCACAGATACGCAGTATTTT. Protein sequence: CAWSVGGSTDTQYF.

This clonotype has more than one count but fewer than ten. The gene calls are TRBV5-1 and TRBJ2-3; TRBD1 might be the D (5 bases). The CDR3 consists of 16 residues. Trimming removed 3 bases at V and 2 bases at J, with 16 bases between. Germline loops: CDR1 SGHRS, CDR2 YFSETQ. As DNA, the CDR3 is TGCGCCAGCAGCTACGACAGCGCCGCAATCACAGATACGCAGTATTTT. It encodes CASSYDSAAITDTQYF. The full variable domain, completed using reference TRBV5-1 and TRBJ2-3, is KAGVTQTPRYLIKTRGQQVTLSCSPISGHRSVSWYQQTPGQGLQFLFEYFSETQRNKGNFPGRFSGRQFSNSRSEMNVSTLELGDSALYLCASSYDSAAITDTQYFGPGTRLTVL.

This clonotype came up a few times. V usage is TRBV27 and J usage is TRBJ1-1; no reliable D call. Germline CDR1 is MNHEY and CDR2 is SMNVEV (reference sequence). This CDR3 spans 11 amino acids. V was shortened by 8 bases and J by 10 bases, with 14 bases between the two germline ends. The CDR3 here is CASGQRRVAFF. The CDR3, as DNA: TGTGCCAGCGGCCAACGTCGGGTAGCTTTCTTT.